The sequence of this T cell receptor (beta chain) was determined in a study of early T cells in non-severe SARS-CoV-2 infection. Study at large: Chains from this unsorted whole-blood bulk RNA could not be paired.

Attachment of unique molecular identifiers was made to individual cDNA molecules. TCRdb redid the calling of the 5' RACE reads with MiXCR, one entry per CDR3 protein. The table has 65,000 to 95,000 distinct CDR3 sequences, about 12% seen once. Trimming removed 4 bases from V and 0 bases from J, with 4 bases in between. The CDR3 spans 13 residues. This clonotype was recorded a few times. The V call is TRBV12-3 or TRBV12-4, the J call TRBJ1-5; D ambiguous. The sequences come from whole blood, collected at baseline. This sequence originates from an adult who was a healthcare worker with PCR-confirmed SARS-CoV-2 infection or an uninfected control (not recorded which). The donor label of this sample is uncertain. The CDR3 nucleotides read TGTGCCAGCAGTTATTATAGCAATCAGCCCCAGCATTTT. Protein product: CASSYYSNQPQHF.